Below, one T cell receptor (beta chain) is given with its context. The antigen it binds to is not known. No quality values exist for individual bases; no much larger clone is one base distant. The data are from a study of graft-versus-host responses after intestinal transplantation (dated by TCRdb to the early 2020s). With regard to the full study: Recipients received multivisceral, liver-intestinal, or isolated intestinal transplants. Anti-thymocyte globulin induction was given to all recipients, followed by maintenance tacrolimus and steroids for two to three years. Graft-versus-host and host-versus-graft alloreactive T cell clones were tracked in the graft, circulation and bone marrow after intestinal transplantation using bulk TCR-beta CDR3 sequencing. To identify alloreactive clones, pre-transplant mixed lymphocyte reaction products were sequenced and compared with unstimulated pre-transplant donor and recipient T cells. The cohort enrolled 24 intestinal transplant recipients including one retransplant, and a few patients lacking pretransplant specimens were excluded. A peak of at least 4% donor T cells among recipient peripheral blood mononuclear cells was the definition used for donor T cell macrochimerism. Instead of going to the commercial service, samples from a few later patients were sequenced in-house on an Illumina MiSeq and processed with MiXCR.

V is reduced by 5 bases and J by 8 bases, leaving a spacing of 9 bases between them. There are 12 amino acids in the CDR3, from cysteine to phenylalanine inclusive. Only CDR3 DNA is held: 36 bases, read in frame from base 1. The germline V gene (reference sequence) specifies SEHNR as CDR1 and FQNEAQ as CDR2. Here is what the overall study found, with its caveats: The conclusions were limited by the relatively low number and heterogeneity of the intestinal transplant patients. In patients with donor T cell macrochimerism, the allografts had high GvH to HvG T cell clonal ratios. Early after transplant, declines in HvG clones were associated with peak levels of circulating GvH clones. GvH clones were detected in recipient bone marrow, and some of these GvH clones were observed earlier in ileal mucosa or blood, consistent with an intestinal mucosal origin.

Intraepithelial and lamina propria lymphocytes were isolated from graft specimens using dithiothreitol, EDTA incubations and collagenase D digestion. Bulk TCR-beta sequencing was performed on serial intestinal graft biopsy specimens collected as late as 600 days after transplant. To prepare the library, the immunoSEQ multiplex PCR assay was applied. For most patients, high-throughput TCR-beta CDR3 sequencing of genomic DNA was performed by Adaptive Biotechnologies. The authors' pipeline ran thus. TCR sequencing data were retrieved from Adaptive's ImmunoSEQ software for 18 patients, whereas three other patients were processed with MiXCR and VDJtools. CDR3 nucleotide sequences shared by donor and recipient were removed because the origin of these sequences could not be assigned. Alloreactive clones required at least 2-fold expansion over unstimulated cells and minimum CFSE-low frequency of 0.002% (template counts) or 0.001% (read counts). Clones detected in sequenced pre-transplant spleen, lymph node, or MLR CFSE-low populations of the donor or recipient were defined as mappable. The cumulative frequency of alloreactive clones was calculated as a percentage of all sequences, weighted by copy number. Sourced from immuneACCESS, this table was stored by TCRdb with only in-frame sequences that have V and J called. A share of the clones is absent; for the studies checked, an unresolved V gene accounts for under half, and the remainder has no known explanation. The D gene and trimming were derived from the DNA, and the V and J assignments and clone size from that table. Counted in this sample were over 7,500 clones; approximately 80% of them appeared once. The ten largest clones represent 20% to 25% of the sample.

Here the chain combines TRBV7-9 and TRBJ2-2; the D gene is unclear. The sequencing here drew on ileum tissue, taken roughly 470 days after intestinal transplantation. The sequence was obtained from a human patient who received an intestinal transplant, so some T cells may come from the graft donor. The DNA sequence reads TGTGCCAGCAGCCGCCTAGGGGGGGAGCTGTTTTTT. This yields the protein CASSRLGGELFF.